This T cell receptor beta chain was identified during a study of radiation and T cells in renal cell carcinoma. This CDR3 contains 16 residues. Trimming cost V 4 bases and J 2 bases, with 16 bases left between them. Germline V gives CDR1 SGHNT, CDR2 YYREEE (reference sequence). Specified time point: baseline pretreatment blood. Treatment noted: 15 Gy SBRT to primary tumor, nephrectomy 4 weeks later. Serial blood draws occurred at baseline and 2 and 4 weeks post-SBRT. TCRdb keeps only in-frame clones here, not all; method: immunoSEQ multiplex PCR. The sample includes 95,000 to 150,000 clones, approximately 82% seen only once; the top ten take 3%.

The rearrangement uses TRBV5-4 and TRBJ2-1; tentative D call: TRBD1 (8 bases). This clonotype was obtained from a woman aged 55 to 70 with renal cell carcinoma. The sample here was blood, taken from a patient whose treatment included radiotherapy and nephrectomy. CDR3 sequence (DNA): TGTGCCAGCAGCGGGGGGGGACAGGCGGCCTACAATGAGCAGTTCTTC. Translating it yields CASSGGGQAAYNEQFF.